A selection of T cell receptor beta chains follows, all from one sample in a study of PD-L1 blockade in urothelial cancer. The table came from immunoSEQ multiplex PCR; TCRdb's copy has only in-frame clones and leaves some out. Of over 45,000 clones listed, roughly 85% are singletons. This specimen was PBMCs, taken around atezolizumab (anti-PD-L1) treatment. The source is a man aged 55 to 70 with urothelial cancer. The CDR3 runs from the conserved cysteine through the conserved F or W. D genes are given only for firm matches. A row's size may be missing; if present it is once, few, many or a size class.

J gene: TRBJ1-5
clone size: few
V gene: TRBV6-6
D gene: NA
CDR3 DNA: TGTGCCAGCAGTTACGGAACCGGGACAATCGTCTTT
CDR3 protein: CASSYGTGTIVF

J gene: TRBJ2-5
clone size: few
V gene: TRBV5-6
D gene: TRBD2
CDR3 DNA: TGTGCCAGCAGCTTGGCTAGCGGTGACATAGAGACCCAGTACTTC
CDR3 protein: CASSLASGDIETQYF

J gene: TRBJ2-3
clone size: NA
V gene: TRBV27
D gene: TRBD2
CDR3 DNA: TGTGCCAGCAGTTTCGGGGGGAACACAGATACGCAGTATTTT
CDR3 protein: CASSFGGNTDTQYF

J gene: TRBJ2-7
clone size: NA
V gene: TRBV7-3
D gene: TRBD1
CDR3 DNA: TGTGCCAGCAGCTTAAAAGGGGGCGAGGGCTACGAGCAGTACTTC
CDR3 protein: CASSLKGGEGYEQYF

J gene: TRBJ2-7
clone size: few
V gene: TRBV7-9
D gene: NA
CDR3 DNA: TGTGCCAGCAGCTTAGCAGGCGGGGACTACGAGCAGTACTTC
CDR3 protein: CASSLAGGDYEQYF

J gene: TRBJ2-1
clone size: NA
V gene: TRBV7-9
D gene: TRBD2
CDR3 DNA: TGTGCCAGCAGCCCCACTAGCGGGGGAAATGAGCAGTTCTTC
CDR3 protein: CASSPTSGGNEQFF

J gene: TRBJ2-7
clone size: NA
V gene: TRBV5-1
D gene: NA
CDR3 DNA: TGCGCCAGCAGCTTGGGACAGGCCCTGGACGAGCAGTACTTC
CDR3 protein: CASSLGQALDEQYF

J gene: TRBJ2-3
clone size: NA
V gene: TRBV11-3
D gene: NA
CDR3 DNA: TGTGCCAGCAGCCCTAGCCTAAGCACAGATACGCAGTATTTT
CDR3 protein: CASSPSLSTDTQYF

J gene: TRBJ2-6
clone size: NA
V gene: TRBV7-4
D gene: TRBD1
CDR3 DNA: TGTGCCAGCAGCTTACATTTTTTCGCCCCGGGACAGATGTGCTCTGGGGCCAACGTCCTGACTTTC
CDR3 protein: CASSLHFFAPGQMCSGANVLTF

J gene: TRBJ1-3
clone size: NA
V gene: TRBV9
D gene: NA
CDR3 DNA: TGTGCCAGCAGCGTTGGGGCTGATGGAAACACCATATATTTT
CDR3 protein: CASSVGADGNTIYF

J gene: TRBJ2-5
clone size: NA
V gene: TRBV18
D gene: NA
CDR3 DNA: TGTGCCAGCTCACCACGGACAGCCCAAGAGACCCAGTACTTC
CDR3 protein: CASSPRTAQETQYF

J gene: TRBJ2-2
clone size: once
V gene: TRBV6-5
D gene: NA
CDR3 DNA: TGTGCCAGCAGTTATTGGCAGAACACCGGGGAGCTGTTTTTT
CDR3 protein: CASSYWQNTGELFF

J gene: TRBJ2-5
clone size: NA
V gene: TRBV6-6
D gene: TRBD2
CDR3 DNA: TGTGCCAGCAGCCGGGGGGGAGAGACCCAGTACTTC
CDR3 protein: CASSRGGETQYF

J gene: TRBJ2-2
clone size: NA
V gene: TRBV6-1
D gene: NA
CDR3 DNA: TGTGCCAGCACGCGGGACACCGGGGAGCTGTTTTTT
CDR3 protein: CASTRDTGELFF

J gene: TRBJ2-3
clone size: few
V gene: TRBV29-1
D gene: TRBD2
CDR3 DNA: TGCAGCGTTCATGGACTAGCGGGGCTTGTGGATACGCAGTATTTT
CDR3 protein: CSVHGLAGLVDTQYF

J gene: TRBJ2-5
clone size: NA
V gene: TRBV4-3
D gene: NA
CDR3 DNA: TGCGCCAGCAGCCGTGGAAGGGGAATAAATCGGGAGACCCAGTACTTC
CDR3 protein: CASSRGRGINRETQYF

J gene: TRBJ2-1
clone size: few
V gene: TRBV12-5
D gene: NA
CDR3 DNA: TGTGCTAGTGGTTTCGGATTAGTGGAGTCGGATGAGCAGTTCTTC
CDR3 protein: CASGFGLVESDEQFF

J gene: TRBJ2-4
clone size: NA
V gene: TRBV7-2
D gene: NA
CDR3 DNA: TGTGCCAGCAGCGACCGGGACACCCCGTCCTTC
CDR3 protein: CASSDRDTPSF

J gene: TRBJ2-2
clone size: NA
V gene: TRBV10-2
D gene: TRBD2
CDR3 DNA: TGCGCCACCTTGACTAGCGGGGGAAGCGGGGAGCTGTTTTTT
CDR3 protein: CATLTSGGSGELFF

J gene: TRBJ2-1
clone size: NA
V gene: TRBV11-3
D gene: TRBD2
CDR3 DNA: TGTGCCAGCAGCGTAAATAGCGGGGGGTACAATGAGCAGTTCTTC
CDR3 protein: CASSVNSGGYNEQFF

J gene: TRBJ1-6
clone size: NA
V gene: TRBV30
D gene: TRBD1
CDR3 DNA: TGTGCCTGGACAGGGGGCTGGAATAATTCACCCCTCCACTTT
CDR3 protein: CAWTGGWNNSPLHF

J gene: TRBJ2-4
clone size: NA
V gene: TRBV2
D gene: NA
CDR3 DNA: TGTGCCAGCAGCGATACCCCAGGGAACATTCAGTACTTC
CDR3 protein: CASSDTPGNIQYF

J gene: TRBJ1-1
clone size: few
V gene: TRBV7-2
D gene: NA
CDR3 DNA: TGTGCCAGCAGCTTAGCGGCGGGGCGGAACACTGAAGCTTTCTTT
CDR3 protein: CASSLAAGRNTEAFF

J gene: TRBJ2-3
clone size: NA
V gene: TRBV19
D gene: NA
CDR3 DNA: TGTGCCAGTAGTCCGTCCTTGGATACGCAGTATTTT
CDR3 protein: CASSPSLDTQYF

J gene: TRBJ2-7
clone size: NA
V gene: TRBV27
D gene: NA
CDR3 DNA: TGTGCCAGCAGTCTCCGCAGGGGAGCCCACGAGCAGTACTTC
CDR3 protein: CASSLRRGAHEQYF

J gene: TRBJ2-3
clone size: NA
V gene: TRBV27
D gene: TRBD2
CDR3 DNA: TGTGCCAGCAGTTTCGCAAACTGGCTAGCGGGGGGGACAGATACGCAGTATTTT
CDR3 protein: CASSFANWLAGGTDTQYF

J gene: TRBJ2-1
clone size: NA
V gene: TRBV9
D gene: TRBD2
CDR3 DNA: TGTGCCAGCAGCGAGGGACTAGCGGGGTTTAATGAGCAGTTCTTC
CDR3 protein: CASSEGLAGFNEQFF

J gene: TRBJ2-5
clone size: NA
V gene: TRBV10-3
D gene: NA
CDR3 DNA: TGTGCCATCAGCATCCCCAATTCCCAAGAGACCCAGTACTTC
CDR3 protein: CAISIPNSQETQYF

J gene: TRBJ1-4
clone size: NA
V gene: TRBV7-2
D gene: TRBD1
CDR3 DNA: TGTGCCAGCAGCAGACAACAGGGGGCGGGTGAAAAACTGTTTTTT
CDR3 protein: CASSRQQGAGEKLFF

J gene: TRBJ1-5
clone size: few
V gene: TRBV19
D gene: TRBD1
CDR3 DNA: TGTGCCAGTAGTAGACAGGGGGGGTCCGATCAGCCCCAGCATTTT
CDR3 protein: CASSRQGGSDQPQHF

J gene: TRBJ2-2
clone size: NA
V gene: TRBV2
D gene: TRBD2
CDR3 DNA: TGTGCCAGCAGTGCTACTAGCGGGGTGGGCGGGGAGCTGTTTTTT
CDR3 protein: CASSATSGVGGELFF

J gene: TRBJ1-1
clone size: NA
V gene: TRBV19
D gene: NA
CDR3 DNA: TGTGCCAGTAGTCAGGGGATGAACACTGAAGCTTTCTTT
CDR3 protein: CASSQGMNTEAFF

J gene: TRBJ1-2
clone size: NA
V gene: TRBV5-6
D gene: NA
CDR3 DNA: TGTGCCAGCAGCTACAGCGGGGGCCTGGGCTACACCTTC
CDR3 protein: CASSYSGGLGYTF

J gene: TRBJ1-3
clone size: NA
V gene: TRBV9
D gene: NA
CDR3 DNA: TGTGCCAGCAGCGTAGACCCCGGGAGTAGAAACACCATATATTTT
CDR3 protein: CASSVDPGSRNTIYF

J gene: TRBJ2-2
clone size: NA
V gene: TRBV4-2
D gene: NA
CDR3 DNA: TGTGCCAGCAGCCAAGTTGCGGGGTGGGCGAACACCGGGGAGCTGTTTTTT
CDR3 protein: CASSQVAGWANTGELFF

J gene: TRBJ2-1
clone size: NA
V gene: TRBV7-3
D gene: TRBD1
CDR3 DNA: TGTGCCAGCAGCTTAGGGGCAGGGGGCATCGAGTTCTTC
CDR3 protein: CASSLGAGGIEFF

J gene: TRBJ1-2
clone size: NA
V gene: TRBV29-1
D gene: NA
CDR3 DNA: TGCAGTTACACACGGGGATTGGGCTACACCTTC
CDR3 protein: CSYTRGLGYTF

J gene: TRBJ1-4
clone size: NA
V gene: TRBV14
D gene: NA
CDR3 DNA: TGTGCCAGCAGCCGGCCTGGGAGCCGGGAAAATGAAAAACTGTTTTTT
CDR3 protein: CASSRPGSRENEKLFF

J gene: TRBJ2-1
clone size: NA
V gene: TRBV5-4
D gene: TRBD1
CDR3 DNA: TGTGCCAGCAGCCTCGGACAGGGGGCGAAATATGAGCAGTTCTTC
CDR3 protein: CASSLGQGAKYEQFF

J gene: TRBJ1-2
clone size: NA
V gene: TRBV27
D gene: NA
CDR3 DNA: TGTGCCAGCAGTTTAAATCTTAACTATGGCTACACCTTC
CDR3 protein: CASSLNLNYGYTF